This TCR beta chain stems from a study of cytomegalovirus exposure and HLA in healthy donors. About the research overall: From HLA-typed donors, an early data release held roughly 89 million unique TCRs. For the roughly 400 genotyped donors, 81% fell within the Caucasian-associated ancestry cluster. General study points: Specificity for CMV antigens was confirmed in vitro for a few of the CMV-associated chains.

As concerns this clone: The antigen is unknown.

Vbeta (60) and Jbeta (13) primers were used in the PCR. The repertoire was sequenced with immunoSEQ multiplex PCR; TCRdb's copy has only in-frame clones and lacks some. The sample has 310,000 or so clones; roughly 89% are singletons. With V trimmed by 2 bases and J by 6 bases, 3 bases remained unmatched. CDR1 is ENHRY, CDR2 SYGVKD, per germline. There are 13 residues in the CDR3. Source material: PBMCs. This chain links TRBV10-3 with TRBJ1-2, with 7 bases fitting TRBD1. This TCR derives from a woman under 30 in good health and CMV-seronegative. In nucleotides, the CDR3 is TGTGCCATCAGTGAGGGAGGGGGCGATGGCTACACCTTC. This gives the protein CAISEGGGDGYTF.